These 10 T cell receptor beta chains originate from one sample sequenced in a study of technical replicates of blood from a few donors. Here immunoSEQ multiplex PCR was the method, and the copy in TCRdb shows in-frame clones only, minus some. This sample has 95,000 to 100,000 clones, with roughly 95% found just once. The sequenced material came from T cells isolated from PBMCs. The source of these receptors is a human donor in good health.

This sequence joins TRBV6-1 and TRBJ1-2, with D possibly TRBD1 on 5 matching bases. CDR3 length: 14 amino acids. The germline V gene encodes CDR1 MNHNS and CDR2 SASEGT. V was trimmed by 3 bases and J by 5 bases, leaving 13 bases between them. As DNA, the CDR3 is TGTGCCAGCAGTGACTACAGGTCGGAGTATGGCTACACCTTC. It encodes CASSDYRSEYGYTF.

This chain links TRBV4-2 with TRBJ2-1, with 7 bases lining up with TRBD1. The CDR3 consists of 16 residues. V dropped 4 bases and J dropped 10; count of bases not matched to a gene: 16. From germline, CDR1 is LGHNA and CDR2 YNFKEQ. The chain's CDR3 is CASSRRYRGPLWEQFF. The CDR3 DNA follows: TGTGCCAGCAGCCGTCGCTACAGGGGCCCCCTCTGGGAGCAGTTCTTC.

This clone was detected only once. J is TRBJ2-1 and V is TRBV6-5; D remains unclear. CDR1 is MNHEY and CDR2 is SVGAGI in the germline V gene. The V end lost 1 base, the J end lost 6 bases, and 7 bases lay between the germline ends. The CDR3 loop spans 13 amino acids. CDR3 sequence (DNA): TGTGCCAGCAGTTACTTTCGGAGCAATGAGCAGTTCTTC. Amino acid sequence: CASSYFRSNEQFF.

The rearrangement links TRBV29-1 to TRBJ2-1; no clear D. Trimming pared 2 bases from V and 8 bases from J, leaving 7 bases between. CDR1 and CDR2 from the germline V gene are SQVTM and ANQGSEA. This CDR3 region has 11 residues. In DNA, the CDR3 is TGCAGCGTTGAACCGCGCTATGAGCAGTTCTTC. Its protein product is CSVEPRYEQFF.

The chain joins TRBV6-5 to TRBJ2-1; 9 bases are a match to TRBD1. CDR3 size: 13 residues. Germline assignment: CDR1 MNHEY and CDR2 SVGAGI. Trimming at V came to 6 bases and at J to 9 bases, leaving 6 bases not matched to a gene. Written as DNA, the CDR3 is TGTGCCAGCAGCCTACAGGGGGCGGGTGAGCAGTTCTTC. It encodes CASSLQGAGEQFF.

The chain employs TRBV21-1 and TRBJ2-4; TRBD1, as called in the table, went unchecked against the DNA. TRBV21-1 is described as a pseudogene. The CDR3 runs to 15 residues. This chain's CDR3 is CASSKDGQGASPQYF. The CDR3 region has the DNA TGTGCCAGCAGCAAAGATGGGCAGGGGGCCTCTCCTCAGTACTTC.

The chain combines TRBV10-1 with TRBJ2-1; 7 nucleotides align to TRBD2. The CDR3 has 17 amino acids. V lost 0 bases, J lost 2 bases, and 7 bases stayed unmatched. Germline V CDR1 and CDR2: WNHNN, SYGVQD (reference sequence). This CDR3 is CASSESRGKTTYNEQFF. The CDR3 nucleotides are TGCGCCAGCAGTGAGTCGCGGGGGAAGACTACCTACAATGAGCAGTTCTTC.

This chain joins TRBV4-1 and TRBJ2-1, with no clear D. Germline CDR1 MGHRA, CDR2 YSYEKL. The CDR3 runs to 12 residues. V lost 4 bases and J 8 bases, leaving 9 bases between the germline ends. CDR3 DNA: TGCGCCAGCAGCCGAAACAGCCATGAGCAGTTCTTC. Translating it yields CASSRNSHEQFF.

This clone turned up a few times. The chain joins TRBV19 to TRBJ2-5, with 11 nucleotides matching TRBD2. CDR1 LNHDA and CDR2 SQIVND come from the germline V gene (reference sequence). The CDR3 has 16 residues. V was clipped by 3 bases and J by 1 base; unmatched bases: 4. CDR3 sequence (DNA): TGTGCCAGTAGTATTTTAGCGGGGGGGCGCCAAGAGACCCAGTACTTC. Protein: CASSILAGGRQETQYF.

The chain uses TRBV2 and TRBJ2-3; a weak D match, TRBD2 (6 bases). CDR1 and CDR2 from the germline V gene are SNHLY and FYNNEI. Trimming took 11 bases from V and 2 from J, leaving 11 bases between them. This CDR3 spans 12 amino acids. This chain's CDR3 is CACGGVTDTQYF. The CDR3 DNA follows: TGTGCCTGCGGCGGGGTCACAGATACGCAGTATTTT.